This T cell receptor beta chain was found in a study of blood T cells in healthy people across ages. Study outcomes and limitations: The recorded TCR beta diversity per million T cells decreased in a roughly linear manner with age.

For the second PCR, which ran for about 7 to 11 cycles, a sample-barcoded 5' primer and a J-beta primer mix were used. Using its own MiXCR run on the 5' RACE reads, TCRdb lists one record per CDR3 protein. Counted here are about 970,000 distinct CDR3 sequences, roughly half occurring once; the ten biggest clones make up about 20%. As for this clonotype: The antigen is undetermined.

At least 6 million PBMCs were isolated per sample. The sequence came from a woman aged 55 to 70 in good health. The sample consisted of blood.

Written as DNA, the CDR3 is TGCAGTGCTTTACGACTAGTGTCGACTTACAATGAGCAGTTCTTC. Its protein is CSALRLVSTYNEQFF. The chain carries TRBV20-1 and TRBJ2-1; maybe TRBD2 (6 bases). CDR1 is DFQATT and CDR2 is SNEGSKA in the germline V gene (reference sequence). The V gene lost 5 bases and the J gene lost 4 bases, with 18 bases spanning the gap. The CDR3 consists of 15 residues.